This TCR beta chain was recovered during a study of T cell changes during pregnancy in multiple sclerosis (dated by TCRdb to the late 2010s). General notes on the study: In women with multiple sclerosis, the researchers looked at how the T cell repertoire shifted as pregnancy progressed.

In regard to this clone: Its antigen is currently not known. It has no much larger one-base neighbor in the sample; base qualities were not kept.

The receptor library was made with the immunoSEQ multiplex PCR assay. TCRdb provides this immuneACCESS table in a form limited to in-frame rearrangements. Some clones are lacking; in checked studies, under half of them reflect an unresolved V gene, and why the rest are absent is not known. The sample data list 30,000 to 40,000 clones, and more than 85% of these were observed just once. The biggest ten clones account for around 8% of the sample. Looking up the germline V gene yields CDR1 SGDLS and CDR2 YYNGEE. Ends trimmed: V by 4 bases, J by 2 bases; bases unmatched to a gene: 1. The CDR3 spans 14 residues, from the cysteine through the phenylalanine. Only the CDR3 DNA is retained, 42 bases long and in frame from the first base.

The chain is made from TRBV9 and TRBJ2-1; TRBD2 agrees with 9 junctional bases. This specimen consisted of CD8+ T cells from peripheral blood mononuclear cells, obtained in the third trimester of pregnancy. The source is a female donor with multiple sclerosis, enrolled in a pregnancy study. The CDR3 reads CASSPSGAYNEQFF. DNA sequence: TGTGCCAGCAGCCCTAGCGGGGCCTACAATGAGCAGTTCTTC.